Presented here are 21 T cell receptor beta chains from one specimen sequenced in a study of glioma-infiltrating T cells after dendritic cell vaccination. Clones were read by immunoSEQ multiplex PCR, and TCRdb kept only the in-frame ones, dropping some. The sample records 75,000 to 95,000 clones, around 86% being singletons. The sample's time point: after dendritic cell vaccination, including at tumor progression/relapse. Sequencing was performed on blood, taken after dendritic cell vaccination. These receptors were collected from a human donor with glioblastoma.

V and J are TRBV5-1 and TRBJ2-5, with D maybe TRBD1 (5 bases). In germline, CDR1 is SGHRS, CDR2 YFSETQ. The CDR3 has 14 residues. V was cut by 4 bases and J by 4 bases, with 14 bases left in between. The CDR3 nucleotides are TGCGCCAGCAGCCCACTCTCAGGGCGAGAGACCCAGTACTTC. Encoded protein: CASSPLSGRETQYF.

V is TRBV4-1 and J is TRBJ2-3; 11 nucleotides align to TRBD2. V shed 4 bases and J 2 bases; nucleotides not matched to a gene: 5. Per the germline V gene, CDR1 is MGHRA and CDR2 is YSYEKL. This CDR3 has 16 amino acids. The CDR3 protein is CASSPLAGAYTDTQYF. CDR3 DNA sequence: TGCGCCAGCAGCCCACTAGCGGGGGCCTACACAGATACGCAGTATTTT.

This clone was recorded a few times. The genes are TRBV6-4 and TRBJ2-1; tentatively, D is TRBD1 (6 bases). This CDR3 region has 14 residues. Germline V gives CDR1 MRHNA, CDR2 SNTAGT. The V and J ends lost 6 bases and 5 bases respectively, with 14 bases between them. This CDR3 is CASSHEAGDNEQFF. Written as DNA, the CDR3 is TGTGCCAGCAGCCACGAGGCAGGGGACAATGAGCAGTTCTTC.

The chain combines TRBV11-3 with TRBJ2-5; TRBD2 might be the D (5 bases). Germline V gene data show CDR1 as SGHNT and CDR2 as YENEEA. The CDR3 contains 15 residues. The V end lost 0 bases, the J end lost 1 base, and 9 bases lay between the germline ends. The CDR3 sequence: CASSLDDRGQETQYF. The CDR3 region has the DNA TGTGCCAGCAGCTTAGATGACCGGGGCCAAGAGACCCAGTACTTC. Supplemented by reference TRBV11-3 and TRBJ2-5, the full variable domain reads EAGVVQSPRYKIIEKKQPVAFWCNPISGHNTLYWYLQNLGQGPELLIRYENEEAVDDSQLPKDRFSAERLKGVDSTLKIQPAELGDSAVYLCASSLDDRGQETQYFGPGTRLLVL.

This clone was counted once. The CDR3 reads CASSTGGGNSPLHF. The CDR3 nucleotides read TGTGCCAGCAGCACAGGGGGCGGGAATTCACCCCTCCACTTT. This sequence joins TRBV6-6 and TRBJ1-6; 9 bases align to TRBD1. The V gene's germline CDR1 is MNHNY and CDR2 SVGAGI (reference sequence). The CDR3 covers 14 residues. Trimming at V came to 6 bases and at J to 7 bases, leaving 4 bases not matched to a gene.

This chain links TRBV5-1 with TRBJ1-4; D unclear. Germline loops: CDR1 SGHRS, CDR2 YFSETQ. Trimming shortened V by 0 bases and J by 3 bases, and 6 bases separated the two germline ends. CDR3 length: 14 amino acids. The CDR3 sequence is CASSLEGANEKLFF. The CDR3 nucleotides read TGCGCCAGCAGCTTGGAAGGAGCTAATGAAAAACTGTTTTTT.

The chain's CDR3 is CAWSATGGDGYTF. The CDR3 bases are TGTGCCTGGAGTGCCACAGGGGGCGATGGCTACACCTTC. V gene TRBV30 combines with J gene TRBJ1-2, with 9 positions matching TRBD1. The germline V gene has CDR1 GTSNPN and CDR2 SVGIG (reference sequence). J was trimmed by 6 bases and V by 1 base; bases with no gene match: 3. The CDR3 is 13 amino acids.

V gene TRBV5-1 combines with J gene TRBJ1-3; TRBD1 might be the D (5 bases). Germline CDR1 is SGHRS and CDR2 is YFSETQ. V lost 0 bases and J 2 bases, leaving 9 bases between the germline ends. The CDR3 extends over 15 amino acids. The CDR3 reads CASSLVGEPGNTIYF. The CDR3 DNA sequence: TGCGCCAGCAGCTTGGTAGGGGAACCTGGAAACACCATATATTTT.

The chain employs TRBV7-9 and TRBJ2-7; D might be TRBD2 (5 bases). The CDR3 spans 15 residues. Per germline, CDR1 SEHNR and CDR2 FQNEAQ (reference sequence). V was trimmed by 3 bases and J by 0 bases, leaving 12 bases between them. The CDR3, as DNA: TGTGCCAGCAGCTTTTGGATTAGCGACTCCTACGAGCAGTACTTC. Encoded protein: CASSFWISDSYEQYF.

This chain's CDR3 is CASVEQGLGNQPQHF. CDR3 coding DNA: TGTGCCAGCGTTGAACAGGGTCTTGGGAATCAGCCCCAGCATTTT. The V gene is TRBV2, the J gene TRBJ1-5; D might be TRBD1 (6 bases). The V gene's germline CDR1 is SNHLY and CDR2 FYNNEI. The CDR3 extends over 15 amino acids. Trimming took off 8 bases at V and 4 bases at J, with 18 bases between the two ends.

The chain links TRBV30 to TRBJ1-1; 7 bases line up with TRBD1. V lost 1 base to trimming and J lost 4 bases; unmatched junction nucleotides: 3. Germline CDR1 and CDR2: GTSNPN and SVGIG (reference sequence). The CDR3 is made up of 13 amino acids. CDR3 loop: CAWSGQGSTEAFF. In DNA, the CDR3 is TGTGCCTGGAGTGGACAGGGAAGCACTGAAGCTTTCTTT.

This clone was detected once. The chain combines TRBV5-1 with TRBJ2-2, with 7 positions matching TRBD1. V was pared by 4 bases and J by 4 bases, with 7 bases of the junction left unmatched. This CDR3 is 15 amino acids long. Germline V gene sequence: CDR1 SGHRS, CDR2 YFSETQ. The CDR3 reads CASSRGQEITGELFF. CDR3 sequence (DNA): TGCGCCAGCAGCCGCGGACAGGAAATCACCGGGGAGCTGTTTTTT.

This chain's CDR3 is CASSHGQRVASGNTIYF. The CDR3 DNA reads as TGTGCCAGCAGCCACGGACAGCGAGTCGCCTCTGGAAACACCATATATTTT. V gene TRBV5-4 combines with J gene TRBJ1-3; D might be TRBD1 (6 bases). Germline V CDR1 and CDR2: SGHNT, YYREEE (reference sequence). V was trimmed by 4 bases and J by 0 bases, leaving 17 bases between them. The CDR3 has 17 amino acids.

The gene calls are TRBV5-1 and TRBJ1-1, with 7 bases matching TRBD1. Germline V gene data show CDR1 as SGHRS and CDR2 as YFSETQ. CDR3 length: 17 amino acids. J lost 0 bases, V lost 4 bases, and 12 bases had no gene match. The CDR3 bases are TGCGCCAGCAGCCCTGGACCAGGGGGTATGATGAACACTGAAGCTTTCTTT. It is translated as CASSPGPGGMMNTEAFF.

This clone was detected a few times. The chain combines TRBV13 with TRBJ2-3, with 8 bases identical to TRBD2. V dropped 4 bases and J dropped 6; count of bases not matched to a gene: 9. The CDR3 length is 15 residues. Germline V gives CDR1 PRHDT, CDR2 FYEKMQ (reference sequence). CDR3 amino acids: CASSSGGDYSDTQYF. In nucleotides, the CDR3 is TGTGCCAGCAGCTCCGGGGGGGACTATTCGGATACGCAGTATTTT.

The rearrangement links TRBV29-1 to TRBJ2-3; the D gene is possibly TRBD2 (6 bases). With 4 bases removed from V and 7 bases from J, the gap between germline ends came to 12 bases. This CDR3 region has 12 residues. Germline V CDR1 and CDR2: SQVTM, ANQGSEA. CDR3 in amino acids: CSVVAGLNTQYF. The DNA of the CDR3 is TGCAGCGTTGTTGCGGGGTTGAATACGCAGTATTTT.

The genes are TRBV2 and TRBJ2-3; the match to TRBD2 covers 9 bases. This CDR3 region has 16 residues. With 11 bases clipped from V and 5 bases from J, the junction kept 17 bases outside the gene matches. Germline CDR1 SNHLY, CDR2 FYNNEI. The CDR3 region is CASRMGSGGMIDTQYF. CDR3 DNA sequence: TGTGCCTCGAGGATGGGGAGCGGGGGGATGATAGATACGCAGTATTTT. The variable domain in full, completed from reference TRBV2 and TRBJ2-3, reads EPEVTQTPSHQVTQMGQEVILRCVPISNHLYFYWYRQILGQKVEFLVSFYNNEISEKSEIFDDQFSVERPDGSNFTLKIRSTKLEDSAMYFCASRMGSGGMIDTQYFGPGTRLTVL.

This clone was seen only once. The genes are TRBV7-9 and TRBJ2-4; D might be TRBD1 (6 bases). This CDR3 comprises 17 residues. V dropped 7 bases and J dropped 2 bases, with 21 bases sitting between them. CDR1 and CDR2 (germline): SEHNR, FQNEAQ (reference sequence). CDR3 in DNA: TGTGCCAGCAAGGATGGGGGCGTCGGATCTACCAAAAACATTCAGTACTTC. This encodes CASKDGGVGSTKNIQYF.

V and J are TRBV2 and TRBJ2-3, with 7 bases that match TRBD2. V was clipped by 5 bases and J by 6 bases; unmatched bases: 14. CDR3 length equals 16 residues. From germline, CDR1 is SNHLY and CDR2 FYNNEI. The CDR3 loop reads CASSLGREPTHDTQYF. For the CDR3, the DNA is TGTGCCAGCAGTTTGGGGAGGGAACCTACCCACGATACGCAGTATTTT. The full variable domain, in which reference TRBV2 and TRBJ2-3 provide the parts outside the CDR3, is EPEVTQTPSHQVTQMGQEVILRCVPISNHLYFYWYRQILGQKVEFLVSFYNNEISEKSEIFDDQFSVERPDGSNFTLKIRSTKLEDSAMYFCASSLGREPTHDTQYFGPGTRLTVL.

CDR3 loop: CASSQDDRGYGYTF. The CDR3 DNA follows: TGCGCCAGCAGCCAAGACGACAGGGGCTATGGCTACACCTTC. The genes are TRBV4-1 and TRBJ1-2; 8 bases are a match to TRBD1. V dropped 0 bases and J dropped 4; count of bases not matched to a gene: 1. Germline CDR1 is MGHRA and CDR2 is YSYEKL. The CDR3 covers 14 residues.

Written as DNA, the CDR3 is TGTGCCAGCAGTCCGGGACAGGGTTTCGAGCAGTACTTC. Its protein is CASSPGQGFEQYF. The J gene is TRBJ2-7, the V gene TRBV6-5, with 9 positions matching TRBD1. The CDR3 runs 13 residues. The V segment lost 5 bases and the J segment 6 bases; nucleotides outside the gene matches: 5. Germline V gene sequence: CDR1 MNHEY, CDR2 SVGAGI.